This entry lists 6 T cell receptor beta chains sequenced from one sample in a study of PD-1 blockade in classical Hodgkin lymphoma. In every patient, relapse followed autologous stem cell transplantation, while exposure to brentuximab vedotin differed. The method was immunoSEQ multiplex PCR; TCRdb's version includes in-frame clones alone and lacks a portion of them. The repertoire has some 41,000 clones, roughly 78% of them found once; the top ten carry under 3.5%. The source was peripheral blood mononuclear cells (PBMCs), collected before the second cycle of nivolumab. These receptors originate from a human donor with classical Hodgkin lymphoma.

The genes are TRBV7-2 and TRBJ2-6, with 9 bases aligning to TRBD1. The CDR3 length is 16 residues. The V and J ends lost 3 bases and 2 bases, in that order; junction bases with no gene match: 2. Germline CDR1 SGHTA, CDR2 FQGNSA. CDR3 in amino acids: CASSFTGGTGANVLTF. The CDR3 coding sequence is TGTGCCAGCAGCTTTACAGGGGGCACTGGGGCCAACGTCCTGACTTTC.

The count of this clone is one. The chain employs TRBV19 and TRBJ1-1; 8 bases line up with TRBD1. Unmatched junction bases numbered 8, after V lost 4 bases and J lost 4 bases. Per germline, CDR1 LNHDA and CDR2 SQIVND (reference sequence). This CDR3 comprises 15 residues. CDR3 nucleotides: TGTGCCAGTAGTAGCCCAGGACAGGGAGGCACTGAAGCTTTCTTT. Translation: CASSSPGQGGTEAFF.

This clone appeared a few times. The chain couples TRBV9 to TRBJ2-2; 10 nucleotides align to TRBD1. The V gene's germline CDR1 is SGDLS and CDR2 YYNGEE. V was pared by 3 bases and J by 3 bases, with 8 bases of the junction left unmatched. The CDR3 loop spans 17 amino acids. DNA for the CDR3: TGTGCCAGCAGCGCGAGAACCGGGACAGGGGACACCGGGGAGCTGTTTTTT. The encoded protein is CASSARTGTGDTGELFF.

The chain couples TRBV19 to TRBJ2-3, with D possibly TRBD1 on 6 matching bases. V was trimmed by 4 bases and J by 3 bases, leaving 17 bases between them. Germline assignment: CDR1 LNHDA and CDR2 SQIVND (reference sequence). This CDR3 comprises 16 residues. The CDR3 sequence is CASSTVTGLWTDTQYF. The CDR3 DNA reads as TGTGCCAGTAGTACCGTCACAGGGTTGTGGACAGATACGCAGTATTTT.

This chain joins TRBV6-1 and TRBJ2-7; 8 bases fit TRBD1. This CDR3 spans 15 amino acids. The ends lost 2 bases at V and 0 bases at J; junction bases unmatched: 3. Germline CDR1 reads MNHNS; CDR2 reads SASEGT. The CDR3 sequence: CASSERGTGSYEQYF. The CDR3 DNA sequence: TGTGCCAGCAGTGAACGCGGGACAGGCTCCTACGAGCAGTACTTC.

The chain couples TRBV4-1 to TRBJ2-7; TRBD2 agrees at 13 bases. V was clipped by 4 bases and J by 3 bases; unmatched bases: 3. Germline assignment: CDR1 MGHRA and CDR2 YSYEKL. The CDR3 totals 15 residues. In nucleotides, the CDR3 is TGCGCCAGCAGCCTCGGGACTAGCGGGATCTACGAGCAGTACTTC. Amino acids: CASSLGTSGIYEQYF.